The entry below describes one TCR beta chain. The antigen remains undetermined. The time point is: week 11, during vaccination. With topical imiquimod, each dose of the vaccine consisted of 300 ug of mutant IDH1 20-mer peptide. Tumors from donors were new WHO grade 3 or 4 IDH1-mutant astrocytomas with ATRX loss. The data belong to a study of a mutant IDH1 vaccine in newly diagnosed glioma. Across the study: The vaccination schedule gave patients eight doses in weeks 1, 3, 5, 7, 11, 15, 19 and 23. Vaccines were first given 4-6 weeks after radiotherapy alone, or with temozolomide cycles. The treated population exhibited a male proportion of roughly 62%, a female proportion of about 38%, and a mean age of about 40 years.

V was clipped by 0 bases and J by 6 bases; unmatched bases: 5. CDR1 is SGHNT, CDR2 YYREEE, per germline (reference sequence). This CDR3 comprises 15 residues. Profiling relied on immunoSEQ multiplex PCR, and the TCRdb table lists in-frame clones only, not all of them. The sample has some 130,000 clones, about 82% seen once. Sequencing was performed on PBMCs, taken from a glioma patient whose treatment included an IDH1 peptide vaccine. The chain is built from TRBV5-4 and TRBJ2-1, with 8 positions matching TRBD2. This sequence originates from a man between 40 and 49 years old with glioma. CDR3 sequence (DNA): TGTGCCAGCAGCTTGGATGGACTAGCTATCAATGAGCAGTTCTTC. Its protein is CASSLDGLAINEQFF.